A selection of T cell receptor beta chains follows, all from one sample in a study of post-analysis software for immune sequencing data. TCRdb reprocessed the PCR reads with MiXCR, giving one entry per CDR3 protein. Of 750,000 to 950,000 distinct CDR3 sequences listed, roughly 50% were seen once; the top ten hold about 4.5%. Sequenced input: blood. These receptors were taken from a girl under 18 with multiple sclerosis. The conserved cysteine and the conserved F or W are not part of the CDR3 here. The order of the fields is CDR3 protein, J gene, V gene.

CDR3: ASSPANRGEIYEQY
J: TRBJ2-7
V: TRBV7-2

CDR3: AISDSVVYYGYT
J: TRBJ1-2
V: TRBV10-3

CDR3: ASSWGQLLQETQY
J: -
V: TRBV5-1

CDR3: ASSQLLRGQGDGQY
J: TRBJ2-7
V: TRBV4-2

CDR3: ASSETRGTYGYT
J: TRBJ1-2
V: TRBV6-1

CDR3: SGFMGAHEF
J: TRBJ2-1
V: TRBV29-1

CDR3: ASRPGTDYGYT
J: TRBJ1-2
V: TRBV28

CDR3: ATQPSEDYGYT
J: TRBJ1-2
V: TRBV6-2/TRBV6-3

CDR3: ATSDRESNQPQH
J: TRBJ1-5
V: TRBV24-1

CDR3: ASSLVGLAGGGETQY
J: TRBJ2-5
V: TRBV7-8

CDR3: SVSRTTRADTQY
J: TRBJ2-3
V: TRBV29-1

CDR3: ASSPRDSADTQY
J: TRBJ2-3
V: TRBV18

CDR3: ASSPYVGSAEAF
J: TRBJ1-1
V: TRBV18

CDR3: ASSARRGLTAGGYT
J: TRBJ1-2
V: TRBV12-3/TRBV12-4

CDR3: SVAAGGLAGGRSEQF
J: TRBJ2-1
V: TRBV29-1

CDR3: ASSPERGRGNQPQH
J: TRBJ1-5
V: TRBV12-3/TRBV12-4

CDR3: ASSLMGADTQY
J: TRBJ2-3
V: TRBV7-2

CDR3: ASSPQGFQVPQY
J: TRBJ2-5
V: TRBV12-3/TRBV12-4